This T cell receptor beta chain was captured by sequencing in a study of blood T cell repertoires in COVID-19. Measured with immunoSEQ multiplex PCR; TCRdb has only the in-frame clones, and not every one. The sample includes tens of thousands of clones, roughly four fifths of them seen just once. This clone was counted a few times. V dropped 2 bases and J dropped 10 bases, with 15 bases sitting between them. This CDR3 comprises 14 residues. Germline CDR1 is MNHNY and CDR2 is SVGAGI (reference sequence). The TCR originated in a human donor in a cohort sampled during active COVID-19. The rearrangement links TRBV6-6 to TRBJ1-5; D gene unclear. What was sequenced was peripheral blood. The DNA for the CDR3 is TGTGCCAGCAGTTACCCGGGGATCGCCCTCCCCCAGCATTTT. It yields the protein CASSYPGIALPQHF.